This TCR beta chain was captured by sequencing in a study of T cells in Graves' hyperthyroidism and ophthalmopathy. Overall study findings and caveats: From stable hyperthyroidism, ophthalmopathy was set apart by a 13 V-J model.

This clonotype was recorded many times. The antigen is unknown. It was RNA transcripts that yielded the amplified TCR beta CDR3 regions. HTBI primers were used for first-round RT-PCR of the TCR CDR3. In TCRdb, the multiplex PCR reads were re-called with MiXCR into one record per CDR3 protein. The repertoire holds 640,000 or so distinct CDR3 sequences, with roughly 14% as singletons. V lost 8 bases to trimming and J lost 0 bases; unmatched junction nucleotides: 6. This CDR3 has 15 amino acids. Germline-derived CDR1 and CDR2 are SGHTA and FQGNSA. The cohort's ophthalmopathy patients, a group with duration under 3 months, had a Clinical Activity Score of at least 3 and a NOSPECS grade of at least 4. The source of the PBMCs was 8 to 10 ml of fresh peripheral blood.

J is TRBJ2-2 and V is TRBV7-2; 7 nucleotides agree with TRBD1. Sequencing used blood. This receptor was obtained from a woman between 35 and 50 years old with Graves' ophthalmopathy. CDR3 DNA sequence: TGTGCCAGCGTGGACAGGTCTGCGAACACCGGGGAGCTGTTTTTT. It yields the protein CASVDRSANTGELFF.